The 11 T cell receptor beta chains presented below share a single source sample, sequenced in a study of spatial heterogeneity in lung cancer. Time point meaning: sample taken at primary tumor resection. Unsorted whole RNA samples from tumor, nontumor lung or frozen PBMC were sequenced. TCRdb re-called the 5' RACE reads with MiXCR, one entry per CDR3 protein. The table shows over 10,000 distinct CDR3 sequences, with more than 4.5% occurring only once. The sample here was lung tumor tissue, taken at surgery. The source of these receptors is a human donor with early-stage non-small cell lung cancer.

As concerns this clonotype: Since it is a stray read in a library aimed at alpha chains, this beta chain has a size that is not meaningful. The V gene is TRBV29-1, the J gene TRBJ2-3; D gene ambiguous. This CDR3 has 12 residues. From germline, CDR1 is SQVTM and CDR2 ANQGSEA. The V end was cut by 7 bases, the J end by 0 bases, with 8 bases between. Written as DNA, the CDR3 is TGCAGCGATGTGGCTAGCACAGATACGCAGTATTTT. Translated, it gives CSDVASTDTQYF.

By sample fraction, this clonotype is medium-sized (0.01 to 0.1%). In a library made to pick up alpha chains, this beta chain is a stray read with a size that means little. The chain's CDR3 is CSVARAGRTGELFF. CDR3 bases: TGCAGCGTTGCCCGGGCAGGAAGGACCGGGGAGCTGTTTTTT. The chain uses TRBV29-1 and TRBJ2-2, with D unresolved. V was pared by 4 bases and J by 5 bases, with 14 bases between. Germline CDR1 SQVTM, CDR2 ANQGSEA. The CDR3 spans 14 residues.

This clonotype was observed many times. This beta chain is an unintended read in a library built for alpha chains; its size means little. The rearrangement uses TRBV20-1 and TRBJ2-4; TRBD2 aligns across 9 bases. J was trimmed by 0 bases and V by 5 bases; bases with no gene match: 5. Germline CDR1 DFQATT, CDR2 SNEGSKA (reference sequence). The CDR3 length is 15 residues. CDR3 nucleotide sequence: TGCAGTGCTTATAGCGGGAGCGGAGCCAAAAACATTCAGTACTTC. This sequence encodes CSAYSGSGAKNIQYF.

This clonotype was recorded many times. This beta chain is a stray sequence in a library constructed for alpha chains; its clone size is not meaningful. The chain has TRBV27 and TRBJ2-2; 9 nucleotides match TRBD2. The CDR3 runs 16 residues. V lost 4 bases to trimming and J lost 5 bases; unmatched junction nucleotides: 8. Germline V lookup: CDR1 MNHEY, CDR2 SMNVEV (reference sequence). CDR3 amino acids: CASSSLAGGPTGELFF. Written as DNA, the CDR3 is TGTGCCAGCAGTTCCCTTGCGGGGGGGCCTACCGGGGAGCTGTTTTTT.

This clonotype came up many times. Found in a library prepared for alpha chains, this beta chain is an off-target read, and its abundance has little meaning. The chain uses TRBV10-2 and TRBJ1-2; the D is unclear. This CDR3 spans 15 amino acids. Trimming shortened V by 4 bases and J by 6 bases, and 18 bases separated the two germline ends. Germline lookup yields CDR1 WSHSY and CDR2 SAAADI. The CDR3: CASSVGIGPADGYTF. DNA for the CDR3: TGCGCCAGCAGTGTGGGAATCGGTCCAGCGGATGGCTACACCTTC.

In its sample, this clonotype was seen many times. The size of this beta chain means little, since it is a stray read in a library made for alpha chains. The CDR3, as DNA: TGTGCCAGCAGCTGGACAGGGTCAGGCAATCAGCCCCAGCATTTT. Its translation: CASSWTGSGNQPQHF. This sequence joins TRBV7-2 and TRBJ1-5, with TRBD1 identical over 8 bases. With 4 bases clipped from V and 2 bases from J, the junction kept 4 bases outside the gene matches. The CDR3 runs to 15 residues. Germline-derived CDR1 and CDR2 are SGHTA and FQGNSA. Using reference TRBV7-2 and TRBJ1-5 for the parts outside the CDR3, the full variable domain is GAGVSQSPSNKVTEKGKDVELRCDPISGHTALYWYRQSLGQGLEFLIYFQGNSAPDKSGLPSDRFSAERTGGSVSTLTIQRTQQEDSAVYLCASSWTGSGNQPQHFGDGTRLSIL.

This clonotype was picked up many times. This beta chain is an unintended read in a library built for alpha chains; its size means little. The chain joins TRBV10-3 to TRBJ2-7; TRBD1 might be the D (6 bases). The CDR3 has 12 residues. V shed 10 bases and J shed 5 bases, with 15 bases lying between them. From germline, CDR1 is ENHRY and CDR2 SYGVKD. The CDR3 DNA is TGTGCCAGCTCCGGTGGGGGCCACGAGCAGTACTTC. Translating it yields CASSGGGHEQYF.

This clonotype was seen repeatedly, ten times or more. This beta chain is an off-target read within a library intended for alpha chains, so its frequency means little. V gene TRBV29-1 combines with J gene TRBJ2-5; 10 nucleotides match TRBD1. This CDR3 is 14 amino acids long. Germline CDR1 SQVTM, CDR2 ANQGSEA. V was clipped by 7 bases and J by 1 base; unmatched bases: 6. The CDR3 region has the DNA TGCAGCGCTGTGGACAGGGGGTCCCAAGAGACCCAGTACTTC. Translation: CSAVDRGSQETQYF. Full variable domain (rest looked up from reference TRBV29-1 and TRBJ2-5): SAVISQKPSRDICQRGTSLTIQCQVDSQVTMMFWYRQQPGQSLTLIATANQGSEATYESGFVIDKFPISRPNLTFSTLTVSNMSPEDSSIYLCSAVDRGSQETQYFGPGTRLLVL.

This clonotype occurred many times. This beta chain came through as a stray read in a library set up for alpha chains, and its size says little. The rearrangement joins TRBV20-1 to TRBJ2-1; D possibly corresponds to TRBD2 (5 bases). The CDR3 consists of 15 residues. V shed 6 bases and J shed 9 bases, with 24 bases lying between them. Germline V gives CDR1 DFQATT, CDR2 SNEGSKA (reference sequence). As DNA, the CDR3 is TGCAGTGCCCCCGAGGCTAGCCGAACCTCGGGTGAGCAGTTCTTC. The encoded protein is CSAPEASRTSGEQFF.

This clonotype was seen at least ten times. Since it is a stray read in a library aimed at alpha chains, this beta chain has a size that is not meaningful. The chain carries TRBV15 and TRBJ2-3; 10 nucleotides align to TRBD2. After removal of 0 bases from V and 5 bases from J, the junction contained 8 bases not matched to a gene. CDR3 size: 17 residues. Germline V CDR1 and CDR2: LNHNV, YYDKDF (reference sequence). The CDR3 DNA follows: TGTGCCACCAGCAGAGATCTGCGAGCGGGAGGGGGAGATACGCAGTATTTT. Translating gives CATSRDLRAGGGDTQYF.

This clonotype came up many times. Since it is a stray read in a library aimed at alpha chains, this beta chain has a size that is not meaningful. The V and J genes are TRBV12-3 or TRBV12-4 and TRBJ2-5, with 7 bases aligning to TRBD1. CDR3 size: 18 residues. Losses at the gene ends were 5 bases for V and 4 bases for J; bases not matched to a gene: 19. The CDR3 sequence: CASSHSKEVMGQRETQYF. In nucleotides, the CDR3 is TGTGCCAGCAGTCACTCTAAAGAAGTTATGGGACAGCGAGAGACCCAGTACTTC.